These 20 T cell receptor beta chains share one sample of origin, sequenced in a study of human T cells and chemical hapten exposure. The sample's time point: patch test 1, 2 weeks after DPC sensitization. Treatment noted: therapeutic diphenylcyclopropenone sensitization with weekly scalp DPC. TCRdb re-called the RACE reads with MiXCR, one entry per CDR3 protein. The repertoire has roughly 190,000 distinct CDR3 sequences, approximately 20% of them found once; the top ten carry approximately 6.7%. Here the sequenced sample was whole blood, taken in connection with sensitization to the hapten diphenylcyclopropenone (DPC). The receptors originated from a woman aged 50 to 65 with alopecia areata. Some clones in this sample may be carry-over from other donors' samples.

This sequence joins TRBV19 and TRBJ1-4; 7 bases match TRBD1. The CDR3 length is 14 residues. The V and J ends lost 9 bases and 3 bases, in that order; junction bases with no gene match: 7. Germline assignment: CDR1 LNHDA and CDR2 SQIVND (reference sequence). The CDR3 here is CASSTGPSNEKLFF. As DNA, the CDR3 is TGTGCCAGCTCGACAGGGCCTTCTAATGAAAAACTGTTTTTT. Looking up the rest from reference TRBV19 and TRBJ1-4 gives the full variable domain: DGGITQSPKYLFRKEGQNVTLSCEQNLNHDAMYWYRQDPGQGLRLIYYSQIVNDFQKGDIAEGYSVSREKKESFPLTVTSAQKNPTAFYLCASSTGPSNEKLFFGSGTQLSVL.

This clonotype was seen more than once but under ten times. The chain combines TRBV7-2 with TRBJ2-7; perhaps TRBD2 as D (5 bases). The CDR3 has 13 amino acids. Germline CDR1 SGHTA, CDR2 FQGNSA. Trimming cost V 5 bases and J 2 bases, with 10 bases left between them. CDR3 nucleotides: TGTGCCAGCAGCCTGGACTTCCCCTACGAGCAGTACTTC. Encoded protein: CASSLDFPYEQYF.

The chain carries TRBV7-6 and TRBJ2-7; 8 bases map to TRBD2. The germline CDR1 and CDR2 sequences are SGHVS and FNYEAQ. This CDR3 is 16 amino acids long. The ends lost 0 bases at V and 2 bases at J; junction bases unmatched: 6. The CDR3: CASSLASGKIPYEQYF. CDR3 nucleotide sequence: TGTGCCAGCAGCTTAGCTAGCGGGAAAATTCCCTACGAGCAGTACTTC.

The J gene is TRBJ2-1, the V gene TRBV3-1; 7 bases match TRBD2. Germline CDR1 LGHDT, CDR2 YNNKEL (reference sequence). CDR3 size: 14 residues. V lost 6 bases and J lost 8; bases outside the gene matches: 10. CDR3 nucleotides: TGTGCCAGCAGGCCAAGAGGGAGGGCCGATGAGCAGTTCTTC. This encodes CASRPRGRADEQFF.

V gene TRBV29-1 combines with J gene TRBJ2-1, with 8 positions matching TRBD2. The CDR3 is made up of 14 amino acids. Trimming removed 7 bases from V and 4 bases from J; junction bases left unmatched: 9. Germline lookup yields CDR1 SQVTM and CDR2 ANQGSEA. The CDR3, as DNA: TGCAGCGGCAATCTAGCGGGTAATTACAATGAGCAGTTCTTC. Its protein is CSGNLAGNYNEQFF.

This clonotype was picked up many times. The rearrangement links TRBV29-1 to TRBJ2-2; D uncertain. V lost 5 bases and J lost 4, with 14 bases in between. The CDR3 has 14 amino acids. Germline V CDR1 and CDR2: SQVTM, ANQGSEA. For the CDR3, the DNA is TGCAGCGTTTCCCTCTTAGGATTCACCGGGGAGCTGTTTTTT. Residues: CSVSLLGFTGELFF.

The chain couples TRBV3-1 to TRBJ2-1; no reliable D call. V lost 1 base, J lost 8 bases, and 3 bases lay in between. CDR3 length: 11 residues. Germline CDR1 LGHDT, CDR2 YNNKEL (reference sequence). CDR3 in DNA: TGTGCCAGCAGCCAAGTCTATGAGCAGTTCTTC. The encoded protein is CASSQVYEQFF.

The J gene is TRBJ2-1, the V gene TRBV5-1, with D uncertain. Germline CDR1 is SGHRS and CDR2 is YFSETQ. The CDR3 runs 13 residues. The ends were cut back, 1 base at V and 6 bases at J, with 8 bases in the middle. Written as DNA, the CDR3 is TGCGCCAGCAGCTTGAAGTGGGGCAATGAGCAGTTCTTC. Protein product: CASSLKWGNEQFF.

This clonotype was seen repeatedly, ten times or more. The V gene is TRBV20-1, the J gene TRBJ2-3; 9 nucleotides agree with TRBD2. CDR1 DFQATT and CDR2 SNEGSKA come from the germline V gene (reference sequence). This CDR3 has 14 residues. J gave up 2 bases and V 6 bases, and 6 bases lay outside the gene matches. CDR3 nucleotides: TGCAGTGCAGTAGCGGGAGTGAACACAGATACGCAGTATTTT. Amino acid sequence: CSAVAGVNTDTQYF.

The rearrangement links TRBV10-3 to TRBJ1-1, with TRBD1 as a possible D gene (6 bases). CDR1 ENHRY and CDR2 SYGVKD come from the germline V gene. This CDR3 is 14 amino acids long. V lost 4 bases to trimming and J lost 1 base, with 10 bases between them. CDR3 nucleotides: TGTGCCATCAGTGGGGGGGCAGGGAACACTGAAGCTTTCTTT. This gives the protein CAISGGAGNTEAFF.

The V gene is TRBV27, the J gene TRBJ1-1, with D perhaps TRBD1 (6 bases). V was trimmed by 4 bases and J by 5 bases, leaving 11 bases between them. Germline CDR1 MNHEY, CDR2 SMNVEV (reference sequence). The CDR3 has 13 amino acids. CDR3 bases: TGTGCCAGCAGTTGGCAGGGGCTGACTGAAGCTTTCTTT. The encoded protein is CASSWQGLTEAFF.

This clonotype was detected a few times. V is TRBV25-1 and J is TRBJ2-2; TRBD2 is a possible D gene (6 bases). This CDR3 region has 12 residues. Trimming shortened V by 8 bases and J by 6 bases, and 10 bases separated the two germline ends. CDR1 is MGHDK and CDR2 is SYGVNS in the germline V gene. The CDR3 region is CASAPGAGELFF. CDR3 DNA sequence: TGTGCCAGCGCTCCGGGGGCCGGGGAGCTGTTTTTT.

This clonotype was seen only a few times. This rearrangement joins TRBV5-4 to TRBJ1-2, with TRBD1 matching 9 bases. Germline CDR1 SGHNT, CDR2 YYREEE (reference sequence). The CDR3 contains 13 residues. V was clipped by 3 bases and J by 6 bases; unmatched bases: 3. CDR3 coding DNA: TGTGCCAGCAGCTCACAGGGGGCTAATGGCTACACCTTC. This sequence encodes CASSSQGANGYTF.

V and J are TRBV10-1 and TRBJ1-1, with D maybe TRBD1 (5 bases). CDR1 and CDR2 (germline): WNHNN, SYGVQD (reference sequence). V lost 3 bases to trimming and J lost 1 base, with 12 bases between them. There are 15 residues in the CDR3. The CDR3 DNA is TGCGCCAGCAGTGATAGGGGCGCCGAGAACACTGAAGCTTTCTTT. This encodes CASSDRGAENTEAFF.

This chain links TRBV12-3 or TRBV12-4 with TRBJ2-3, with TRBD2 matching over 12 bases. The CDR3 is made up of 14 amino acids. Trimming took 4 bases from V and 6 from J; bases not matched to a gene: 2. The CDR3 coding sequence is TGTGCCAGCAGTTCAGGGACTAGCGGGGATACGCAGTATTTT. Translation: CASSSGTSGDTQYF.

This clonotype has a handful of counts. The chain has TRBV20-1 and TRBJ2-2; D perhaps matches TRBD2 (5 bases). CDR1 and CDR2 (germline): DFQATT, SNEGSKA (reference sequence). V lost 0 bases and J lost 0, with 8 bases in between. The CDR3 is 15 amino acids. This CDR3 is CSAREGSANTGELFF. The CDR3 DNA follows: TGCAGTGCTAGAGAGGGTAGCGCGAACACCGGGGAGCTGTTTTTT.

This rearrangement joins TRBV7-8 to TRBJ2-3; 8 bases map to TRBD1. The CDR3 is made up of 17 amino acids. Trimming took 6 bases from V and 10 from J; bases not matched to a gene: 21. Germline V gene lookup returns CDR1 SGHVS and CDR2 FQNEAQ. The CDR3 region has the DNA TGTGCCAGCAGACCAGTCTCCGGGACAGGACAGACGGGGTCGCAGTATTTT. Its protein product is CASRPVSGTGQTGSQYF.

This clonotype has a handful of counts. This chain uses TRBV2 with TRBJ2-1, with 11 bases matching TRBD2. Germline V gives CDR1 SNHLY, CDR2 FYNNEI. V was clipped by 6 bases and J by 5 bases; unmatched bases: 9. The CDR3 spans 16 residues. CDR3 region: CASSVLAGGSNNEQFF. CDR3 DNA: TGTGCCAGCAGCGTCCTAGCGGGAGGATCCAACAATGAGCAGTTCTTC.

This clonotype occurred a few times. CDR3 nucleotides: TGCAGCGTCCCGGACCAATCAAGACTAGCGGGGGGGTCCCAGTACTTC. Its translation is CSVPDQSRLAGGSQYF. The rearrangement joins TRBV29-1 to TRBJ2-5, with 14 bases identical to TRBD2. V shed 6 bases and J 9 bases; nucleotides not matched to a gene: 15. This CDR3 is 16 amino acids long. Germline CDR1 is SQVTM and CDR2 is ANQGSEA.

This clonotype was found many times. V usage is TRBV7-9 and J usage is TRBJ1-4; D gene uncertain. The CDR3 is 15 residues long. With 1 base removed from V and 8 bases from J, the gap between germline ends came to 14 bases. Looked up from germline, CDR1 is SEHNR and CDR2 is FQNEAQ (reference sequence). The CDR3 sequence: CASSLETLPGEKLFF. The DNA for the CDR3 is TGTGCCAGCAGCTTAGAGACTCTTCCGGGCGAAAAACTGTTTTTT.